Included here is one TCR beta chain sequence, with context. What it binds is unknown. This table comes from immunoSEQ multiplex PCR, and its TCRdb copy is limited to in-frame clones, with some not included. The sample has about 47,000 clones, 90% to 95% seen once. The data stem from a study of graft-versus-host responses after intestinal transplantation. The study's findings and limits: High graft-versus-host to host-versus-graft clonal ratios were found in allografts of patients who had graft-donor T cell macrochimerism. Present in recipient marrow, GvH clones included some that appeared first in ileum or blood.

The CDR3 consists of 15 residues. Germline values: CDR1 MNHEY, CDR2 SVGAGI. After removal of 10 bases from V and 7 bases from J, the junction contained 14 bases not matched to a gene. The receptor was derived from a human donor who was the organ donor for an intestinal transplant. The J gene is TRBJ1-5, the V gene TRBV6-5; TRBD1 aligns across 9 bases. The sample consisted of unstimulated CD8+ T cells sorted from spleen or lymph node cells, taken before transplant. CDR3 sequence: CAIVKPGQGYQPQHF. In DNA, the CDR3 is TGTGCCATCGTTAAACCGGGACAGGGATACCAGCCCCAGCATTTT.